These 5 T cell receptor beta chains came from one sample sequenced in a study of radiation and T cells in renal cell carcinoma. Stated time point: blood 4 weeks post-SBRT, at nephrectomy. As for treatment: 15 Gy SBRT to primary tumor, nephrectomy 4 weeks later. Clones were read by immunoSEQ multiplex PCR, and TCRdb kept only the in-frame ones, dropping some. This sample yields approximately 86,000 clones, of which about 85% are seen a single time; roughly 8.8% belongs to the top ten. The sample consisted of blood, taken from a patient whose treatment included radiotherapy and nephrectomy. The origin of the receptors is a man aged 45 to 65 with renal cell carcinoma.

The rearrangement uses TRBV27 and TRBJ2-7, with TRBD2 as a possible D gene (6 bases). The CDR3 is made up of 14 amino acids. Germline CDR1 reads MNHEY; CDR2 reads SMNVEV (reference sequence). V was pared by 3 bases and J by 3 bases, with 12 bases between. In DNA form, the CDR3 reads TGTGCCAGCAGTTTTTCGACTAGTTTCTACGAGCAGTACTTC. Amino acids: CASSFSTSFYEQYF.

The chain employs TRBV6-1 and TRBJ1-5, with TRBD1 identical over 7 bases. Unmatched junction bases numbered 2, after V lost 7 bases and J lost 2 bases. The germline CDR1 and CDR2 sequences are MNHNS and SASEGT. The CDR3 spans 13 residues. The CDR3 loop is CASNDRGNQPQHF. CDR3 bases: TGTGCCAGCAACGACAGGGGCAATCAGCCCCAGCATTTT.

The genes are TRBV7-2 and TRBJ2-4; TRBD2 might be the D (5 bases). CDR1 is SGHTA and CDR2 is FQGNSA in the germline V gene. This CDR3 spans 15 amino acids. V was shortened by 4 bases and J by 5 bases, with 15 bases between the two germline ends. The chain's CDR3 is CASSWGAGTQNIQYF. CDR3 bases: TGTGCCAGCAGCTGGGGAGCAGGAACCCAAAACATTCAGTACTTC.

V usage is TRBV19 and J usage is TRBJ2-4, with D possibly TRBD2 on 5 matching bases. V lost 10 bases and J 0 bases, leaving 16 bases between the germline ends. This CDR3 comprises 15 residues. Germline lookup yields CDR1 LNHDA and CDR2 SQIVND (reference sequence). In DNA form, the CDR3 reads TGTGCCACCACCCTAGGGAGCTTAGCCAAAAACATTCAGTACTTC. It is translated as CATTLGSLAKNIQYF. The variable domain in full, completed from reference TRBV19 and TRBJ2-4, reads DGGITQSPKYLFRKEGQNVTLSCEQNLNHDAMYWYRQDPGQGLRLIYYSQIVNDFQKGDIAEGYSVSREKKESFPLTVTSAQKNPTAFYLCATTLGSLAKNIQYFGAGTRLSVL.

The V and J genes are TRBV28 and TRBJ1-5; D is perhaps TRBD1 (6 bases). Trimming pared 6 bases from V and 7 bases from J, leaving 16 bases between. The CDR3 spans 14 residues. The germline V gene encodes CDR1 MDHEN and CDR2 SYDVKM. The CDR3 bases are TGTGCCAGCAGAGTCTGGGGGCCCAGCCAGCCCCAGCATTTT. Protein sequence: CASRVWGPSQPQHF.